This paragraph covers one T cell receptor beta chain sequence. Its antigen is still unknown. The data originate from a study of cytomegalovirus exposure and HLA in healthy donors. Study-level points and caveats: The study listed under 200 cytomegalovirus-associated TCR beta chains. TCR beta chains associated with HLA were, in a later analysis, more clonally expanded than equally common others. In presence/absence analyses, roughly uniform sequencing depth across donors was assumed.

The PCR employed 60 Vbeta primers together with 13 Jbeta primers. Only in-frame clones appear in the TCRdb table, and some are missing; sequencing was by immunoSEQ multiplex PCR. Of under 150,000 clones in the sample, approximately 84% were seen once. The V end was cut by 1 base, the J end by 4 bases, with 13 bases between. CDR1 SGHRS and CDR2 YFSETQ come from the germline V gene. The CDR3 is 15 residues long. The TCR comes from a man aged 30 to 39 in good health and CMV-seropositive. Input material: PBMCs. The V gene is TRBV5-1, the J gene TRBJ2-3; weak D call: TRBD2 (5 bases). The CDR3 DNA follows: TGCGCCAGCAGCTTGAGGGAGATCGGATCAGATACGCAGTATTTT. It specifies CASSLREIGSDTQYF.